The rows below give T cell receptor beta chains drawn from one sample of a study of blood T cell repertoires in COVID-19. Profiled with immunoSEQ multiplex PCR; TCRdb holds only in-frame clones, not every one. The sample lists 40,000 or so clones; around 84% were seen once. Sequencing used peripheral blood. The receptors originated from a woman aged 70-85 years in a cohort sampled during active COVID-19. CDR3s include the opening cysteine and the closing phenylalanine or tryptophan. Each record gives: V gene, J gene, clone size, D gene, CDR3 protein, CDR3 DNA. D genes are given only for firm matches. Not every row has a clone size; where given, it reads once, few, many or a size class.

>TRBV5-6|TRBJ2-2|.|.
CASSLGGAGNTGELFF
TGTGCCAGCAGCTTGGGCGGGGCAGGAAACACCGGGGAGCTGTTTTTT
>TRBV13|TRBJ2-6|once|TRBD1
CASSSGGRAPSGANVLTF
TGTGCCAGCAGCTCAGGGGGCAGGGCCCCCTCTGGGGCCAACGTCCTGACTTTC
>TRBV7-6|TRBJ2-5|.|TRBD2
CASSVQGLAGPRRGQETQYF
TGTGCCAGCAGCGTCCAGGGACTAGCGGGACCGCGCCGCGGCCAAGAGACCCAGTACTTC
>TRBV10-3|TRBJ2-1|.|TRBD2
CAISDGTSVGEQFF
TGTGCCATCAGTGACGGGACTAGTGTAGGTGAGCAGTTCTTC
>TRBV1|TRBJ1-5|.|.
CTSNPEPTGLSPFNQPQHF
TGCACCAGCAACCCAGAACCAACAGGGCTAAGCCCTTTTAATCAGCCCCAGCATTTT
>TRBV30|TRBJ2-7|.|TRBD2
CAWSVAGFDEQYF
TGTGCCTGGAGTGTAGCGGGATTCGACGAGCAGTACTTC
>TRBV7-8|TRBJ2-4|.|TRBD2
CASSLESLAGGKNIQYF
TGTGCCAGCAGCTTAGAGTCGCTAGCGGGAGGCAAAAACATTCAGTACTTC
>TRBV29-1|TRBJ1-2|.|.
CSVRGGANGYTF
TGCAGCGTCCGGGGGGGGGCGAATGGCTACACCTTC
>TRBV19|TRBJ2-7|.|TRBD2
CASSPQREAPYEQYF
TGTGCCAGTAGTCCCCAGCGGGAGGCACCTTACGAGCAGTACTTC
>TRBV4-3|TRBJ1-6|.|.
CASSQDRGGSSPLHF
TGCGCCAGCAGCCAAGACCGGGGAGGTAGCTCACCCCTCCACTTT
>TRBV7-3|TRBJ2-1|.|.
CASSLGGGRGYNEQFF
TGTGCCAGCAGCTTGGGAGGTGGAAGGGGTTACAATGAGCAGTTCTTC
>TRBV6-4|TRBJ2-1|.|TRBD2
CASSDQSRGGPQFF
TGTGCCAGCAGCGACCAAAGTCGGGGAGGGCCGCAGTTCTTC
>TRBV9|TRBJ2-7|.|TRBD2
CASSVGVGGYEQYF
TGTGCCAGCAGCGTAGGTGTGGGGGGGTACGAGCAGTACTTC
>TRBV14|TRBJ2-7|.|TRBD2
CASSQDRGGSYEQYF
TGTGCCAGCAGCCAAGATCGCGGGGGGTCGTACGAGCAGTACTTC
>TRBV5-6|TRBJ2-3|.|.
CASSLKGLDTQYF
TGTGCCAGCAGCTTGAAGGGGTTAGATACGCAGTATTTT
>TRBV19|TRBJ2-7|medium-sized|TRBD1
CASSLGTGFAEQYF
TGTGCCAGTAGTCTAGGGACAGGGTTTGCCGAGCAGTACTTC
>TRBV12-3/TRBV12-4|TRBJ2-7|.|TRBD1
CASSLGEGGLDF
TGTGCCAGCAGTTTAGGGGAAGGGGGCTTGGACTTC
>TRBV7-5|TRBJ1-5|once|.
CARSLAWGQGGNQPQHF
TGTGCCAGAAGCTTAGCTTGGGGGCAGGGGGGCAATCAGCCCCAGCATTTT
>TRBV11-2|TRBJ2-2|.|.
CASSSSGNTGELFF
TGTGCCAGCAGCTCCAGTGGGAACACCGGGGAGCTGTTTTTT
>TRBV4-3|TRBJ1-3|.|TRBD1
CASSQAGTGSGNTIYF
TGCGCCAGCAGCCAAGCCGGGACAGGCTCTGGAAACACCATATATTTT
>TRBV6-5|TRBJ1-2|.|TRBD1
CASSYREDRAYGYTF
TGTGCCAGCAGTTACCGAGAGGACAGGGCTTACGGCTACACCTTC